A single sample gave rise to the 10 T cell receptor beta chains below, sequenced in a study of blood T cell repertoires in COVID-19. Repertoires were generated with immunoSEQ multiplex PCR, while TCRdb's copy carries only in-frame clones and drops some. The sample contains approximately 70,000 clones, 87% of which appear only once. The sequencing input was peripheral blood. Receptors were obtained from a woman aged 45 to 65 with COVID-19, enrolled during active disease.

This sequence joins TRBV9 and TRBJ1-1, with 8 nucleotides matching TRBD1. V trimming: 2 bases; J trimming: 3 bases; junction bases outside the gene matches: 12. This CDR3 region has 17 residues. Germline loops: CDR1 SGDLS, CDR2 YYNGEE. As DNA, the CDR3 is TGTGCCAGCAGCGTGGGACAGGCTGAGAATTACGACACTGAAGCTTTCTTT. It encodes CASSVGQAENYDTEAFF.

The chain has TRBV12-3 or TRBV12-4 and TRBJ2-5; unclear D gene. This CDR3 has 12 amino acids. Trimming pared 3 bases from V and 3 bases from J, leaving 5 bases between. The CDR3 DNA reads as TGTGCCAGCAGTTTGAGTAAAGAGACCCAGTACTTC. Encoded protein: CASSLSKETQYF.

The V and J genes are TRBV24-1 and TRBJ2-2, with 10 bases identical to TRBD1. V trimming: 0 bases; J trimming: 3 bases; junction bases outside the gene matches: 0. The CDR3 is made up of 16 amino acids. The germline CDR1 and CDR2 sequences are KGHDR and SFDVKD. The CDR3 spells CATSDLGQGDTGELFF. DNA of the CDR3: TGTGCCACCAGTGATTTGGGACAGGGGGACACCGGGGAGCTGTTTTTT.

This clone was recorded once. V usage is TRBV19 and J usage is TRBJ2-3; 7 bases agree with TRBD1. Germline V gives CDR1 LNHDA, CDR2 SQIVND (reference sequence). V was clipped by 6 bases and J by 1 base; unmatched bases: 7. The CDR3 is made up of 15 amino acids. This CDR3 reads CASSVGGSRTDTQYF. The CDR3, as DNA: TGTGCCAGTAGCGTAGGGGGCAGTCGCACAGATACGCAGTATTTT.

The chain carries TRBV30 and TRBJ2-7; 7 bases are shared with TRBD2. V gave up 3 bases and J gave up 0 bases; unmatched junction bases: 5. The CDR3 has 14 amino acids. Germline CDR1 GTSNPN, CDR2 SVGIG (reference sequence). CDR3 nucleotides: TGTGCCTGGAGAATGAGCGGGGCCTCCTACGAGCAGTACTTC. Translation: CAWRMSGASYEQYF.

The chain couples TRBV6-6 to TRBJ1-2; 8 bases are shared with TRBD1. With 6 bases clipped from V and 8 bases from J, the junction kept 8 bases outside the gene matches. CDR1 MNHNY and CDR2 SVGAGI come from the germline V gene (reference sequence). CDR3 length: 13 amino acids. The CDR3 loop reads CASRPRTGYGYTF. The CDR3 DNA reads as TGTGCCAGCAGACCTCGGACAGGGTACGGCTACACCTTC.

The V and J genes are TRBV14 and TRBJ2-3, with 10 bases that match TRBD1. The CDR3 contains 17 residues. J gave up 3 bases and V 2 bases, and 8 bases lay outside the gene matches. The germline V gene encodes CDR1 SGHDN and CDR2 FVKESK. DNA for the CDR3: TGTGCCAGCAGCCAAAACCGGGACAGGGGATGGACAGATACGCAGTATTTT. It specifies CASSQNRDRGWTDTQYF.

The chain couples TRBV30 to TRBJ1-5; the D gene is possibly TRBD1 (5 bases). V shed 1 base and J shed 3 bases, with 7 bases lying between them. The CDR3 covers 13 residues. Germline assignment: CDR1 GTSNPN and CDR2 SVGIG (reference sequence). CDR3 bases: TGTGCCTGGAGTGGACAGACCAATCAGCCCCAGCATTTT. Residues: CAWSGQTNQPQHF.

DNA for the CDR3: TGTGCCACTCTCGACCGCGGGAGCTCCTACGAGCAGTACTTC. Its translation is CATLDRGSSYEQYF. The V gene is TRBV5-4, the J gene TRBJ2-7, with 7 bases that match TRBD2. J lost 0 bases, V lost 9 bases, and 9 bases had no gene match. Germline CDR1 and CDR2: SGHNT and YYREEE (reference sequence). The CDR3 is 14 residues long.

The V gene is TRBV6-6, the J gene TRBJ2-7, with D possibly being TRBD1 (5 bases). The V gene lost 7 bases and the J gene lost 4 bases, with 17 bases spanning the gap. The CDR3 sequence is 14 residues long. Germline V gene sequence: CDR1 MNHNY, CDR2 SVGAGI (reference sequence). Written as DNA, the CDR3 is TGTGCCAGCAAATCACCCGGACACCCGTACGAGCAGTACTTC. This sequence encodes CASKSPGHPYEQYF.